This T cell receptor beta chain was recorded in a study of blood T cell repertoires in COVID-19. About the research overall: Collection of acute and convalescent COVID-19 samples took place in the United States, Italy and Spain. T cells, B-cell-depleted T cells, or PBMCs supplied cDNA or gDNA.

The germline CDR1 and CDR2 sequences are SGHAT and FQNNGV. The CDR3 is 16 amino acids. V lost 4 bases and J 0 bases, leaving 13 bases between the germline ends. In the authors' methods: From reference gene primer amplification, estimates of nucleated cell counts were derived. Data came from immunoSEQ multiplex PCR; TCRdb stores just in-frame clones and leaves some out. V, J and clone size derive from that table, while D and trimming were established from the DNA sequence. The sample records approximately 350,000 clones, 83% being singletons. The source of this sequence is a man aged 25-45 years with active or convalescent COVID-19. The sequencing sample was made of peripheral blood. The V and J genes are TRBV11-2 and TRBJ2-1, with a possible D match to TRBD2 (6 bases). The CDR3 spells CASSSLASTSYNEQFF. CDR3 nucleotide sequence: TGTGCCAGCAGCTCACTAGCCTCTACCTCCTACAATGAGCAGTTCTTC.